This T cell receptor (beta chain) comes out of a study of shared clonotypes between healthy human individuals (dated by TCRdb to between 2020 and 2021). In the study overall: The cohort comprised a couple of women and a few men aged 18 to 49 years. For each donor, CD4 naive and CD4 memory were each run on three plates, CD8 naive on two plates, and CD8 memory on one plate. Blood TCR repertoires of roughly five healthy adults were deeply sequenced to estimate repertoire size and the extent of clonotype sharing between individuals. Libraries were prepared and TCR repertoires were sequenced by different laboratories using diverse techniques, in order to increase sequencing depth and limit assay-specific biases. Leukapheresis yielded between about 0.94 and 8.9 billion PBMCs per donor. Results the study describes overall, beyond this receptor: Larger estimated clonotype richness was generally found for naive subsets than for memory subsets. Sampling was restricted to blood, and TCR repertoires in tissue are likely to differ from TCR repertoires in blood. Based on pairwise subsampling, the degree of clonotype sharing among donors was expected to be affected by sequencing depth. Higher generation probabilities were observed for clonotypes shared by all four sorted-subset donors than for non-shared clonotypes. Incomplete sequencing was indicated by rarefaction of sorted-subset datasets, despite the large sequencing depth. The genetic and exposure-history diversity represented was limited by the small number of donors. When a few donors were compared, the shared fraction of clonotypes was about 5.4% for naive CD4, less than 4% for naive CD8, 2% to 2.5% for memory CD4, and 0.4% for memory CD8.

TCR CDR3 regions were amplified from genomic DNA by multiplex PCR using the deep immunoSEQ assay. Extracted genomic DNA from each cell subset was spread evenly across all wells of several immunoSEQ 96-well plates, with each plate serving as a replicate. For sorted subsets, roughly 0.2 ug genomic DNA, equal to tens of thousands of T cell genomes, was loaded into each replicate PCR. Purified libraries were quantified with a Qubit 3.0 fluorometer, sized on a Bioanalyzer 2100, and re-quantified with the KAPA Library Quantification kit. A separate single-read 150-cycle Illumina NextSeq 550 flow cell was used to sequence each immunoSEQ 96-well plate. From the authors' description of their analysis: The immunoSEQ output contained only junctional sequences without quality scores, so filtering could not match that applied to full-length reads. To assign V/J genes and CDR3, sequences were annotated against IMGT germline references using PyIR, a Python wrapper for IgBLAST v1.9. Reads were removed for weak V/J assignments (E-value above 1e-6), missing CDR3, stop codons, out-of-frame junctions, or ambiguous translated residues. V3J clonotypes were defined as sequences sharing the same inferred V gene, J gene, and CDR3 amino acid sequence. Percentage overlap between repertoires was calculated by dividing the number of shared unique clonotypes by the size of the smaller repertoire. Richness of each repertoire was evaluated using RTK rarefaction, the Chao1 estimator, and Recon v2.1 estimates of unobserved clonotypes. For all TCRbeta clonotypes obtained by the gDNA method from several donors, generation probabilities were computed with OLGA. TCRdb re-hosts the immuneACCESS table, in-frame sequences only. Its copies lack some clones; in the studies checked, an unresolved V gene accounts for under half of them, and the cause for the rest is not known. V, J and clone size derive from that table, while D and trimming were established from the DNA sequence. This sample gives about 2.2 million clones in total; around 93% of them show up just once. The ten most abundant clones make up more than 1.5% of the sample.

Via the germline V gene, CDR1 is MNHNS and CDR2 SASEGT. Cut back by 8 bases and 3 bases, the V and J ends lie 14 bases apart. The CDR3 runs 13 residues from the cysteine to the phenylalanine. The read is trimmed to its CDR3 DNA, 39 bases read in frame from base 1. CD8 naive samples were obtained by positive selection for CCR7 among CD45RO-negative cells, yielding a CD45RA+CCR7+ population from which TemRA cells were excluded. Healthy HIV-negative adults with no recently reported acute infections or vaccinations were included as donors. Every donor was a Caucasian adult residing in Nashville, Tennessee, USA. After blood collection by leukapheresis, PBMCs were isolated using Ficoll-Histopaque density gradient centrifugation and then cryopreserved in the vapor phase of liquid nitrogen. Purity and quantity of every magnetically sorted T cell population were checked by analytical flow cytometry. From each sorted fraction, genomic DNA was isolated and quantified by UV absorbance on a Nanodrop 2000c.

Points on this clone: The antigen it recognizes is unknown. The input lacks base qualities; no much larger clone sits a single base away.

This sequence originates from a man aged 18 to 35 in good health. Some clones in this sample may be carry-over from other donors' samples. This chain joins TRBV6-1 to TRBJ2-7; possibly the D gene is TRBD1, per 6 matching bases. The sequencing input was naive CD8+ T cells from PBMCs. The cell subset or site label, as the study defines it: CD45RA+CCR7+. The nucleotide sequence reads as follows: TGTGCCAGCCGCCCGGACAGATTCTACGAGCAGTACTTC. It encodes CASRPDRFYEQYF.